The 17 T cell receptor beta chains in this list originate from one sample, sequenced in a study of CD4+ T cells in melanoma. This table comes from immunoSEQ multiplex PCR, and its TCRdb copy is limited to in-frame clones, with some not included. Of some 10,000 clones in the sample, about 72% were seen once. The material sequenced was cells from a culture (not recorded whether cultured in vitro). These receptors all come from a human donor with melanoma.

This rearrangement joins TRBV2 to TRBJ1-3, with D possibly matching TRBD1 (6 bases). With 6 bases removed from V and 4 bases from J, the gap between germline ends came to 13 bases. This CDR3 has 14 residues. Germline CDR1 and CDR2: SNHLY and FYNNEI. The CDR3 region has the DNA TGTGCCAGCAGGCTTACAGGGTCAGGAAACACCATATATTTT. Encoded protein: CASRLTGSGNTIYF.

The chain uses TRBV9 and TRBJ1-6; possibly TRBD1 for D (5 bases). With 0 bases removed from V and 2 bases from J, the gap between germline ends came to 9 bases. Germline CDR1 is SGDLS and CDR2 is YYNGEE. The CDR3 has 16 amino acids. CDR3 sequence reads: CASSVGGDPYNSPLHF. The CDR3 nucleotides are TGTGCCAGCAGCGTAGGAGGGGATCCCTATAATTCACCCCTCCACTTT.

The CDR3, as DNA: TGTGCCAGCTCGCGGGAAGGGGGCCCCACAGATACGCAGTATTTT. Amino acids: CASSREGGPTDTQYF. This sequence joins TRBV18 and TRBJ2-3; tentative D call: TRBD1 (7 bases). Germline CDR1 is KGHSH and CDR2 is LQKENI. V was trimmed by 6 bases and J by 2 bases, leaving 15 bases between them. There are 15 residues in the CDR3.

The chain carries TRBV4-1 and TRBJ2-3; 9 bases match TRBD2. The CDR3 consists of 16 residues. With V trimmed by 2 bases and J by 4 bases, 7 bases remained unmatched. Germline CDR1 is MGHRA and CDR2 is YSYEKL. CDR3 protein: CASSQTGTSIADTQYF. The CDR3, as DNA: TGCGCCAGCAGCCAAACCGGGACTAGCATCGCAGATACGCAGTATTTT.

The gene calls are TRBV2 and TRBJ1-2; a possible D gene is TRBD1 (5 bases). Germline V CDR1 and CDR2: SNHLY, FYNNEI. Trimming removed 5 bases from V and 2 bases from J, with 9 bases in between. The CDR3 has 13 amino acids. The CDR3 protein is CASSPGLNYGYTF. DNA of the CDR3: TGTGCCAGCAGTCCAGGGTTGAACTATGGCTACACCTTC. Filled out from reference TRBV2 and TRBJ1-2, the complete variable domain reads EPEVTQTPSHQVTQMGQEVILRCVPISNHLYFYWYRQILGQKVEFLVSFYNNEISEKSEIFDDQFSVERPDGSNFTLKIRSTKLEDSAMYFCASSPGLNYGYTFGSGTRLTVV.

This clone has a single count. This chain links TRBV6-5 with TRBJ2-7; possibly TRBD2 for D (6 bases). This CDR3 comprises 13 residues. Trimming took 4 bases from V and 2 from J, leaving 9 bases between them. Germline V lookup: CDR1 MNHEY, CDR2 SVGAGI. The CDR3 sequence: CASSLTGAYEQYF. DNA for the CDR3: TGTGCCAGCAGTTTGACGGGGGCCTACGAGCAGTACTTC.

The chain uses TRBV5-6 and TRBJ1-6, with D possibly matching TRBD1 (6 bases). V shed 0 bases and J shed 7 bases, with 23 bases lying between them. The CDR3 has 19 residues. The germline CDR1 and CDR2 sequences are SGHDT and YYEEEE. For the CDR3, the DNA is TGTGCCAGCAGCTTGGGGAGCCCTTTAACAGGGACCCTCAATTCACCCCTCCACTTT. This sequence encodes CASSLGSPLTGTLNSPLHF.

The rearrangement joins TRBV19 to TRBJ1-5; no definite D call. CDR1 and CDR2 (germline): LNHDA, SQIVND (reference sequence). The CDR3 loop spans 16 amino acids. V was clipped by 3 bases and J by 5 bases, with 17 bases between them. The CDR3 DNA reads TGTGCCAGTAGTATGGCCGGGGTTAGAGCCTATCAGCCCCAGCATTTT. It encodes CASSMAGVRAYQPQHF. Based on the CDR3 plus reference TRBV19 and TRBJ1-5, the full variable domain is DGGITQSPKYLFRKEGQNVTLSCEQNLNHDAMYWYRQDPGQGLRLIYYSQIVNDFQKGDIAEGYSVSREKKESFPLTVTSAQKNPTAFYLCASSMAGVRAYQPQHFGDGTRLSIL.

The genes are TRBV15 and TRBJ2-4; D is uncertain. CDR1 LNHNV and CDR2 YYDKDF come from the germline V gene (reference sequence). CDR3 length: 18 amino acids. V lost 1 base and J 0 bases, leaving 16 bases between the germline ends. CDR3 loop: CATSRGDANGLAKNIQYF. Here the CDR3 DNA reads TGTGCCACCAGCAGAGGCGACGCGAACGGGTTAGCCAAAAACATTCAGTACTTC.

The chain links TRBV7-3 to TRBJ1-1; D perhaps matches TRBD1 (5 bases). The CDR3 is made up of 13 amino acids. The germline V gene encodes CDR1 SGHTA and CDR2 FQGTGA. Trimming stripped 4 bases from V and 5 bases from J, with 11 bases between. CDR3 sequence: CASSWGVGTEAFF. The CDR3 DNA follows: TGTGCCAGCAGCTGGGGGGTAGGGACTGAAGCTTTCTTT.

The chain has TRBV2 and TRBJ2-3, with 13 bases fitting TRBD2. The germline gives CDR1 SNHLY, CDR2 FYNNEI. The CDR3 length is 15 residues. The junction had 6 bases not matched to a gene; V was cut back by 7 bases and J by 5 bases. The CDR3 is CASKTSGGLRDTQYF. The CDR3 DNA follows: TGTGCCAGCAAGACTAGCGGGGGGCTAAGAGATACGCAGTATTTT.

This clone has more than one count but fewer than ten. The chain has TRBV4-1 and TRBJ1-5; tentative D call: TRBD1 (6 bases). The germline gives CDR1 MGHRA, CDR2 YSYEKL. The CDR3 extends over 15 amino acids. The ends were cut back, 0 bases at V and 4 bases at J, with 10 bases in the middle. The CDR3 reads CASSQDEGGNQPQHF. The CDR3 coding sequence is TGCGCCAGCAGCCAAGATGAGGGGGGTAATCAGCCCCAGCATTTT.

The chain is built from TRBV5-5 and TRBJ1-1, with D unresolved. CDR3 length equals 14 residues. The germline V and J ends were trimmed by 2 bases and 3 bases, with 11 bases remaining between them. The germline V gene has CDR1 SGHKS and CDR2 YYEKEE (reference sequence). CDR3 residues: CASSFTVRDTEAFF. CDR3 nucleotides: TGTGCCAGCAGCTTCACGGTTCGGGACACTGAAGCTTTCTTT. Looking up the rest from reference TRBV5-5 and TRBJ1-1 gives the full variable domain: DAGVTQSPTHLIKTRGQQVTLRCSPISGHKSVSWYQQVLGQGPQFIFQYYEKEERGRGNFPDRFSARQFPNYSSELNVNALLLGDSALYLCASSFTVRDTEAFFGQGTRLTVV.

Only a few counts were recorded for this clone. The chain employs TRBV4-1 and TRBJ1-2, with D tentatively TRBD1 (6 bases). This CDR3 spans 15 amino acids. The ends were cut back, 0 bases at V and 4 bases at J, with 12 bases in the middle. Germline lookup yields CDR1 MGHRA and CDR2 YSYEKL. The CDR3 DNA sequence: TGCGCCAGCAGCCAAGATGGGGGCAGCTTCTATGGCTACACCTTC. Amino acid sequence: CASSQDGGSFYGYTF.

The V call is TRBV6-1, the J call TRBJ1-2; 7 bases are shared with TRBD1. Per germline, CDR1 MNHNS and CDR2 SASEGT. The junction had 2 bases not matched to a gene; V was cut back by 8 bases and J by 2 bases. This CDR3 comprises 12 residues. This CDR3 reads CASEQGNYGYTF. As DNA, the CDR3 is TGTGCCAGCGAACAGGGGAACTATGGCTACACCTTC.

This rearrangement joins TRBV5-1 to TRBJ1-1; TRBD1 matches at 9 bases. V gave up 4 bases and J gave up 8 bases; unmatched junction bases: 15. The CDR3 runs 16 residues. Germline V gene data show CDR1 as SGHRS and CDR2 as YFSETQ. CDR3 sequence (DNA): TGCGCCAGCAGCCCCCGGACAGGGGCCGGGCGCCCGGAAGCTTTCTTT. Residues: CASSPRTGAGRPEAFF. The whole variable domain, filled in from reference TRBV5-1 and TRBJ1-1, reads KAGVTQTPRYLIKTRGQQVTLSCSPISGHRSVSWYQQTPGQGLQFLFEYFSETQRNKGNFPGRFSGRQFSNSRSEMNVSTLELGDSALYLCASSPRTGAGRPEAFFGQGTRLTVV.

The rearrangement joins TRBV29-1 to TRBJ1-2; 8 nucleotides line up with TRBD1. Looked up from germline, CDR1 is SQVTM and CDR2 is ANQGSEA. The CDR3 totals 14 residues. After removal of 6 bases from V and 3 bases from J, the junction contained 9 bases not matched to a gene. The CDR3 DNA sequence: TGCAGCGTCACCGGGACAGGTTTTGACTATGGCTACACCTTC. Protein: CSVTGTGFDYGYTF.